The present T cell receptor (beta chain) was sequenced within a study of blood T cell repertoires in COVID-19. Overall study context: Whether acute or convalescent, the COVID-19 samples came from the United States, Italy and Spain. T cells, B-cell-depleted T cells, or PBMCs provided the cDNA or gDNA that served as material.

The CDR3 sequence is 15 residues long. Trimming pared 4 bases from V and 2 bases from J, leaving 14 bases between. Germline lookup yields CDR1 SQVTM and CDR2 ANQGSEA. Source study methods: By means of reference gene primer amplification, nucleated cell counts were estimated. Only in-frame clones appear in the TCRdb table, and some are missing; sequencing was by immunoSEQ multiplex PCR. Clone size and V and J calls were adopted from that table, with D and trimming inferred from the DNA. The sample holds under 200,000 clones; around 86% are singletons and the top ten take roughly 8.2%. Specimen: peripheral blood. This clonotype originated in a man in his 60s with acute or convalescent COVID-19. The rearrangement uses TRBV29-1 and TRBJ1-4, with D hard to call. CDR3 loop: CSVGGASGTNEKLFF. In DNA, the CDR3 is TGCAGCGTTGGGGGAGCCTCTGGGACTAATGAAAAACTGTTTTTT.